What follows are 32 T cell receptor beta chains derived from one specimen sequenced in a study of blood T cell repertoires in COVID-19. Assay used: immunoSEQ multiplex PCR; TCRdb lists only in-frame clones, some missing. The table has some 500,000 clones, approximately 87% seen once; the top ten hold less than 2%. The sequenced material came from PBMCs or T cells enriched from blood (not recorded which). Receptors were obtained from a woman in her forties who had recovered from COVID-19.

The chain uses TRBV18 and TRBJ2-2; no definite D call. Trimming left V 3 bases short and J 1 base short, with 12 bases between. The CDR3 length is 16 residues. Germline loops: CDR1 KGHSH, CDR2 LQKENI. The CDR3 region is CASSPYRPGNTGELFF. CDR3 sequence (DNA): TGTGCCAGCTCACCTTATCGTCCGGGGAACACCGGGGAGCTGTTTTTT.

The rearrangement links TRBV12-3 or TRBV12-4 to TRBJ1-1; 7 bases align to TRBD1. The CDR3 is made up of 11 amino acids. J gave up 11 bases and V 6 bases, and 6 bases lay outside the gene matches. The CDR3 here is CASSLDRVAFF. In nucleotides, the CDR3 is TGTGCCAGCAGCCTAGACAGGGTGGCTTTCTTT.

In its sample, this clone was seen once. CDR3 in DNA: TGTGCCAGCAGCTTAACTACAGGGGACAATGAAAAACTGTTTTTT. Translated: CASSLTTGDNEKLFF. The rearrangement joins TRBV7-9 to TRBJ1-4, with 7 bases aligning to TRBD1. CDR3 length: 15 amino acids. V dropped 2 bases and J dropped 5; count of bases not matched to a gene: 5. In germline, CDR1 is SEHNR, CDR2 FQNEAQ (reference sequence).

The chain links TRBV6-5 to TRBJ2-3; 7 bases line up with TRBD2. This CDR3 is built from 15 residues. V lost 3 bases, J lost 3 bases, and 6 bases stayed unmatched. Germline values: CDR1 MNHEY, CDR2 SVGAGI. The CDR3 nucleotides read TGTGCCAGCAGTTATGGTCTAGCGGATACAGATACGCAGTATTTT. It is translated as CASSYGLADTDTQYF.

The chain combines TRBV6-2 or TRBV6-3 with TRBJ2-5; no firm D call. Germline V gene lookup returns CDR1 MNHEY and CDR2 SVGEGT. V lost 5 bases and J lost 3, with 7 bases in between. CDR3 length: 12 amino acids. CDR3 in amino acids: CASSASEETQYF. As DNA, the CDR3 is TGTGCCAGCAGTGCATCGGAAGAGACCCAGTACTTC.

This sequence joins TRBV21-1 and TRBJ1-5; the DNA was not compared with TRBD1, the D call given in the table. TRBV21-1 represents a pseudogene. The CDR3 consists of 17 residues. The CDR3 loop is CASSRALRQGGNQPQHF. Here the CDR3 DNA reads TGTGCCAGCAGCCGGGCTTTGAGACAGGGGGGAAATCAGCCCCAGCATTTT.

This clone has a single count. The chain couples TRBV29-1 to TRBJ1-3, with TRBD1 matching 8 bases. The CDR3 runs to 13 residues. Germline CDR1 is SQVTM and CDR2 is ANQGSEA. Trimming at V came to 6 bases and at J to 4 bases, leaving 5 bases not matched to a gene. The CDR3 loop is CSVHGQGGNTIYF. The CDR3, as DNA: TGCAGCGTCCATGGACAGGGCGGAAACACCATATATTTT.

The V gene is TRBV2, the J gene TRBJ2-2; 9 positions agree with TRBD2. CDR1 and CDR2 (germline): SNHLY, FYNNEI. The CDR3 sequence is 18 residues long. After removal of 8 bases from V and 4 bases from J, the junction contained 17 bases not matched to a gene. The CDR3 loop is CASDRSFAGGPGTGELFF. In DNA, the CDR3 is TGTGCCAGCGACCGGTCTTTTGCGGGAGGGCCTGGCACCGGGGAGCTGTTTTTT.

The chain couples TRBV19 to TRBJ1-4, with 10 bases matching TRBD1. Losses at the gene ends were 6 bases for V and 8 bases for J; bases not matched to a gene: 9. Germline CDR1 LNHDA, CDR2 SQIVND (reference sequence). This CDR3 is 15 amino acids long. The CDR3 loop reads CASRTGTGVMEKLFF. The CDR3, as DNA: TGTGCCAGTAGAACCGGGACAGGGGTAATGGAAAAACTGTTTTTT. Combining the CDR3 with reference TRBV19 and TRBJ1-4 gives the whole variable domain DGGITQSPKYLFRKEGQNVTLSCEQNLNHDAMYWYRQDPGQGLRLIYYSQIVNDFQKGDIAEGYSVSREKKESFPLTVTSAQKNPTAFYLCASRTGTGVMEKLFFGSGTQLSVL.

This chain links TRBV14 with TRBJ2-7; perhaps TRBD2 as D (6 bases). V lost 1 base and J 3 bases, leaving 13 bases between the germline ends. The CDR3 has 15 residues. Germline CDR1 and CDR2: SGHDN and FVKESK. In nucleotides, the CDR3 is TGTGCCAGCAGCCAAGTGGGGACTCCAATCTACGAGCAGTACTTC. It encodes CASSQVGTPIYEQYF.

The V call is TRBV5-8, the J call TRBJ1-3; D gene unclear. The V end was cut by 0 bases, the J end by 0 bases, with 13 bases between. The CDR3 covers 17 residues. CDR1 SGHTS and CDR2 YDEGEE come from the germline V gene. CDR3 nucleotide sequence: TGTGCCAGCAGCTTGGTATACGATTACATCTCTGGAAACACCATATATTTT. Its translation: CASSLVYDYISGNTIYF.

This rearrangement joins TRBV19 to TRBJ1-2, with D tentatively TRBD1 (5 bases). The CDR3 runs to 16 residues. V lost 5 bases to trimming and J lost 5 bases, with 21 bases between them. CDR1 is LNHDA and CDR2 is SQIVND in the germline V gene (reference sequence). The DNA for the CDR3 is TGTGCCAGTAGTCCCAGGTGGGGGGGAGTCTGGTATGGCTACACCTTC. It codes for CASSPRWGGVWYGYTF.

The chain carries TRBV19 and TRBJ1-2; 10 bases fit TRBD1. This CDR3 comprises 16 residues. With V trimmed by 6 bases and J by 6 bases, 13 bases remained unmatched. Germline V gene sequence: CDR1 LNHDA, CDR2 SQIVND (reference sequence). CDR3 DNA: TGTGCCAGTAGCAACCTTCTTAGACAGGGGGCGCATGGCTACACCTTC. This gives the protein CASSNLLRQGAHGYTF. Filled out from reference TRBV19 and TRBJ1-2, the complete variable domain reads DGGITQSPKYLFRKEGQNVTLSCEQNLNHDAMYWYRQDPGQGLRLIYYSQIVNDFQKGDIAEGYSVSREKKESFPLTVTSAQKNPTAFYLCASSNLLRQGAHGYTFGSGTRLTVV.

This clone came up once. The rearrangement joins TRBV5-8 to TRBJ1-5; 7 positions agree with TRBD1. The CDR3 is 14 residues long. Germline V gene data show CDR1 as SGHTS and CDR2 as YDEGEE. V shed 5 bases, J shed 10 bases, and the junction held 12 bases outside the gene matches. This CDR3 is CASSYPQGMGPQHF. CDR3 nucleotides: TGTGCCAGCAGTTACCCACAGGGGATGGGCCCCCAGCATTTT.

As regards this clone: Different DNA sequences within this sample yield the same CDR3. The chain has TRBV18 and TRBJ2-5, with 9 positions matching TRBD1. Germline V gene data show CDR1 as KGHSH and CDR2 as LQKENI. This CDR3 region has 14 residues. V shed 5 bases, J shed 4 bases, and the junction held 5 bases outside the gene matches. CDR3 region: CASSLGQGGETQYF. In nucleotides, the CDR3 is TGTGCCAGCTCATTGGGACAGGGAGGAGAGACCCAGTACTTC.

This CDR3 is CAWSVDPSGGQPQHF. The CDR3 coding sequence is TGTGCCTGGAGTGTAGATCCGTCAGGGGGTCAGCCCCAGCATTTT. The chain combines TRBV30 with TRBJ1-5, with TRBD1 identical over 7 bases. The CDR3 has 15 amino acids. Germline CDR1 is GTSNPN and CDR2 is SVGIG (reference sequence). V shed 0 bases, J shed 6 bases, and the junction held 8 bases outside the gene matches.

This rearrangement joins TRBV6-2 or TRBV6-3 to TRBJ2-7; possibly TRBD2 for D (7 bases). V lost 5 bases to trimming and J lost 4 bases, with 12 bases between them. The CDR3 consists of 13 residues. Germline V gene sequence: CDR1 MNHEY, CDR2 SVGEGT. The CDR3 DNA follows: TGTGCCAGCAGTCTAGGGGGGGGATACGAGCAGTACTTC. Translating it yields CASSLGGGYEQYF.

The chain has TRBV28 and TRBJ2-7; D might be TRBD1 (6 bases). V lost 7 bases and J 3 bases, leaving 16 bases between the germline ends. The CDR3 has 14 amino acids. Germline loops: CDR1 MDHEN, CDR2 SYDVKM. The CDR3 nucleotides are TGTGCCAGCACCAAACCCGGGACAATCTACGAGCAGTACTTC. Translated: CASTKPGTIYEQYF.

The chain is built from TRBV9 and TRBJ2-7; D may be TRBD1 (5 bases). Trimming cost V 4 bases and J 3 bases, with 17 bases left between them. Germline V lookup: CDR1 SGDLS, CDR2 YYNGEE. This CDR3 is 15 amino acids long. The CDR3 DNA reads TGTGCCAGCAGCCCGAGTATGGGGCCGTTCTACGAGCAGTACTTC. This codes for CASSPSMGPFYEQYF. The full variable domain, its missing parts supplied by reference TRBV9 and TRBJ2-7, is DSGVTQTPKHLITATGQRVTLRCSPRSGDLSVYWYQQSLDQGLQFLIQYYNGEERAKGNILERFSAQQFPDLHSELNLSSLELGDSALYFCASSPSMGPFYEQYFGPGTRLTVT.

The V and J genes are TRBV24-1 and TRBJ1-2, with D perhaps matching TRBD1 (6 bases). Germline assignment: CDR1 KGHDR and CDR2 SFDVKD. The CDR3 consists of 16 residues. V gave up 2 bases and J gave up 7 bases, with 19 bases separating them. The DNA for the CDR3 is TGTGCCACCAGTGATTCACGGACAGCTGCTTCTTTTGGCTACACCTTC. Amino acids: CATSDSRTAASFGYTF.

The V call is TRBV13, the J call TRBJ2-5; D call uncertain. Germline lookup yields CDR1 PRHDT and CDR2 FYEKMQ (reference sequence). V was cut by 3 bases and J by 2 bases, with 16 bases left in between. This CDR3 is 16 amino acids long. CDR3 region: CASSLVREASQETQYF. The CDR3 region has the DNA TGTGCCAGCAGCTTGGTCCGTGAGGCCAGTCAAGAGACCCAGTACTTC. Using reference TRBV13 and TRBJ2-5 for the parts outside the CDR3, the full variable domain is AAGVIQSPRHLIKEKRETATLKCYPIPRHDTVYWYQQGPGQDPQFLISFYEKMQSDKGSIPDRFSAQQFSDYHSELNMSSLELGDSALYFCASSLVREASQETQYFGPGTRLLVL.

The J gene is TRBJ2-5, the V gene TRBV7-2; D gene uncertain. Germline assignment: CDR1 SGHTA and CDR2 FQGNSA. V was cut by 1 base and J by 5 bases, with 8 bases left in between. The CDR3 spans 13 residues. Here the CDR3 reads CASSLGVGETQYF. The CDR3 DNA is TGTGCCAGCAGCTTAGGGGTCGGGGAGACCCAGTACTTC.

J is TRBJ2-3 and V is TRBV5-4, with D possibly being TRBD1 (6 bases). CDR1 is SGHNT, CDR2 YYREEE, per germline (reference sequence). Trimming removed 0 bases at V and 3 bases at J, with 11 bases between. CDR3 size: 15 residues. The CDR3 DNA follows: TGTGCCAGCAGCTTGGAAAGGGGGACGACAGATACGCAGTATTTT. Its protein product is CASSLERGTTDTQYF.

The gene calls are TRBV9 and TRBJ2-3, with D perhaps matching TRBD2 (5 bases). From germline, CDR1 is SGDLS and CDR2 YYNGEE. This CDR3 comprises 15 residues. V was cut by 3 bases and J by 4 bases, with 15 bases left in between. As DNA, the CDR3 is TGTGCCAGCAGCGCCCGAGGGTCGCAGCCAGATACGCAGTATTTT. This translates into CASSARGSQPDTQYF.

CDR3 region: CASSGLRTDTQYF. CDR3 coding DNA: TGTGCCAGCTCAGGACTCCGCACAGATACGCAGTATTTT. This chain connects TRBV6-5 to TRBJ2-3, with D maybe TRBD2 (5 bases). Germline V gene data show CDR1 as MNHEY and CDR2 as SVGAGI. Trimming stripped 8 bases from V and 1 base from J, with 10 bases between. This CDR3 region has 13 residues.

V is TRBV7-8 and J is TRBJ1-1; TRBD1 aligns across 11 bases. Trimming at V came to 5 bases and at J to 4 bases, leaving 15 bases not matched to a gene. The CDR3 extends over 18 amino acids. In germline, CDR1 is SGHVS, CDR2 FQNEAQ. The DNA of the CDR3 is TGTGCCAGCAGCCTACGCAGGGTCTCCGGGACAGGGGGCACTGAAGCTTTCTTT. It translates to CASSLRRVSGTGGTEAFF.

The genes are TRBV4-3 and TRBJ1-6; D uncertain. The germline V gene encodes CDR1 LGHNA and CDR2 YSLEER. V was trimmed by 0 bases and J by 8 bases, leaving 8 bases between them. This CDR3 region has 14 residues. The CDR3 bases are TGCGCCAGCAGCCAAGATCACGCGGATTCACCCCTCCACTTT. Its translation is CASSQDHADSPLHF.

The rearrangement joins TRBV11-3 to TRBJ1-1, with D possibly matching TRBD1 (6 bases). The CDR3 runs to 14 residues. The germline V gene encodes CDR1 SGHNT and CDR2 YENEEA. V was pared by 3 bases and J by 5 bases, with 13 bases between. For the CDR3, the DNA is TGTGCCAGCAGCTTTTCAGGGGTGGGGACTGAAGCTTTCTTT. This sequence encodes CASSFSGVGTEAFF.

This chain connects TRBV2 to TRBJ1-1, with 8 bases identical to TRBD1. From germline, CDR1 is SNHLY and CDR2 FYNNEI. This CDR3 has 18 amino acids. V shed 6 bases and J 1 base; nucleotides not matched to a gene: 16. CDR3: CASSDTGGGRLGNTEAFF. The CDR3 DNA follows: TGTGCCAGCAGCGACACAGGGGGAGGTCGACTCGGGAACACTGAAGCTTTCTTT.

The J gene is TRBJ1-2, the V gene TRBV5-8; 9 bases are a match to TRBD1. This CDR3 has 16 amino acids. Trimming took 4 bases from V and 6 from J; bases not matched to a gene: 13. The germline V gene has CDR1 SGHTS and CDR2 YDEGEE. CDR3 amino acids: CASSPKRDRERDGYTF. As DNA, the CDR3 is TGTGCCAGCAGCCCAAAACGGGACAGGGAAAGGGATGGCTACACCTTC.

Worth noting for this clone: This clone may be a read error of a much larger clone one base away. The J gene is TRBJ1-3, the V gene TRBV11-3; no clear D. Looked up from germline, CDR1 is SGHNT and CDR2 is YENEEA. The CDR3 spans 13 residues. With 4 bases removed from V and 0 bases from J, the gap between germline ends came to 4 bases. CDR3 region: CASSSISGNTIYF. The CDR3 nucleotides read TGTGCCAGCAGCTCAATCTCTGGAAACACCATATATTTT. Full variable domain (rest looked up from reference TRBV11-3 and TRBJ1-3): EAGVVQSPRYKIIEKKQPVAFWCNPISGHNTLYWYLQNLGQGPELLIRYENEEAVDDSQLPKDRFSAERLKGVDSTLKIQPAELGDSAVYLCASSSISGNTIYFGEGSWLTVV.

The chain joins TRBV6-1 to TRBJ1-2; possible D gene TRBD1, 6 bases. CDR1 and CDR2 (germline): MNHNS, SASEGT. The V end lost 1 base, the J end lost 3 bases, and 9 bases lay between the germline ends. This CDR3 spans 14 amino acids. CDR3 sequence (DNA): TGTGCCAGCAGTGAAGTAAAGGGGGACTATGGCTACACCTTC. Amino acid sequence: CASSEVKGDYGYTF.